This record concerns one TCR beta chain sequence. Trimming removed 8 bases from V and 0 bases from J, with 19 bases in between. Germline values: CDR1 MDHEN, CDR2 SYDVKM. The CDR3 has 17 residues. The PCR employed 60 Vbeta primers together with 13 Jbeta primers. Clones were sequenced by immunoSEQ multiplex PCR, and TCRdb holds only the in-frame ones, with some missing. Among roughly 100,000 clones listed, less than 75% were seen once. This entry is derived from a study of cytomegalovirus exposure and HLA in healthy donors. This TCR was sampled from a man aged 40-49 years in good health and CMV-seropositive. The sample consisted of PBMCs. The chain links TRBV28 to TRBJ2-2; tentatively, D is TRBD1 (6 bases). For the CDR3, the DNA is TGTGCCAGCCACGTTGGACAGAGACGGGCGAACACCGGGGAGCTGTTTTTT. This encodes CASHVGQRRANTGELFF.